The 12 T cell receptor beta chains below were found in one sample sequenced in a study of immune evolution from preneoplasia to lung adenocarcinoma. Profiling relied on immunoSEQ multiplex PCR, and the TCRdb table lists in-frame clones only, not all of them. The sample contains nearly 5,500 clones, less than 90% of which appear only once. What was sequenced was FFPE minimally invasive lung adenocarcinoma tissue. All receptors derive from a person aged 60 to 85 with lung adenocarcinoma.

This clone has only one observation. The chain carries TRBV5-1 and TRBJ2-7; D possibly corresponds to TRBD2 (5 bases). CDR1 and CDR2 from the germline V gene are SGHRS and YFSETQ. The CDR3 contains 14 residues. V was clipped by 1 base and J by 0 bases, with 8 bases between them. The CDR3, as DNA: TGCGCCAGCAGCTTGTTAGGGAGCTCCTACGAGCAGTACTTC. Translation gives CASSLLGSSYEQYF.

This chain joins TRBV5-1 and TRBJ2-5, with a weak D call TRBD1 (5 bases). From germline, CDR1 is SGHRS and CDR2 YFSETQ. V shed 4 bases and J shed 5 bases, with 12 bases lying between them. The CDR3 sequence is 13 residues long. CDR3 nucleotide sequence: TGCGCCAGCAGCCTAGAAGGGGTGGAGACCCAGTACTTC. Protein product: CASSLEGVETQYF.

The chain is built from TRBV7-9 and TRBJ1-2; D possibly corresponds to TRBD1 (6 bases). The CDR3 length is 12 residues. The germline V gene has CDR1 SEHNR and CDR2 FQNEAQ (reference sequence). Trimming took 5 bases from V and 4 from J, leaving 8 bases between them. The CDR3 spells CASSPDSYGYTF. The CDR3 DNA reads TGTGCCAGCAGCCCGGACAGCTATGGCTACACCTTC. The full variable domain, rest sourced from reference TRBV7-9 and TRBJ1-2, is DTGVSQNPRHKITKRGQNVTFRCDPISEHNRLYWYRQTLGQGPEFLTYFQNEAQLEKSRLLSDRFSAERPKGSFSTLEIQRTEQGDSAMYLCASSPDSYGYTFGSGTRLTVV.

The chain carries TRBV27 and TRBJ1-1; no reliable D call. Germline-derived CDR1 and CDR2 are MNHEY and SMNVEV (reference sequence). The V and J ends lost 1 base and 2 bases respectively, with 5 bases between them. The CDR3 has 13 amino acids. The DNA of the CDR3 is TGTGCCAGCAGTTTATGGGATAACACTGAAGCTTTCTTT. Residues: CASSLWDNTEAFF.

The genes are TRBV27 and TRBJ2-3; 7 bases agree with TRBD1. Germline V CDR1 and CDR2: MNHEY, SMNVEV (reference sequence). V lost 7 bases to trimming and J lost 0 bases; unmatched junction nucleotides: 7. The CDR3 covers 15 residues. The CDR3 loop is CASTLDRTSTDTQYF. The DNA of the CDR3 is TGTGCCAGCACCTTGGACAGGACTAGCACAGATACGCAGTATTTT.

This chain uses TRBV4-3 with TRBJ2-5, with 8 positions matching TRBD1. The CDR3 totals 14 residues. The J segment lost 5 bases and the V segment lost 4 bases, leaving 6 bases of the junction unmatched. Germline loops: CDR1 LGHNA, CDR2 YSLEER. The DNA for the CDR3 is TGCGCCAGCAGCCCCCGACAGGGGCGGGAGACCCAGTACTTC. This sequence encodes CASSPRQGRETQYF.

The V gene is TRBV10-1, the J gene TRBJ2-5; the D gene is possibly TRBD1 (6 bases). In germline, CDR1 is WNHNN, CDR2 SYGVQD (reference sequence). The CDR3 has 15 amino acids. Trimming took 5 bases from V and 0 from J, leaving 13 bases between them. CDR3 loop: CASSTGLEYQETQYF. The CDR3 region has the DNA TGCGCCAGCAGTACAGGGTTGGAGTACCAAGAGACCCAGTACTTC.

This clone was seen a handful of times. V usage is TRBV7-9 and J usage is TRBJ2-1; 8 positions match TRBD1. The CDR3 has 14 residues. Germline loops: CDR1 SEHNR, CDR2 FQNEAQ (reference sequence). Trimming removed 1 base from V and 6 bases from J; junction bases left unmatched: 2. The CDR3 sequence: CASSLDTGGNEQFF. The CDR3 DNA reads TGTGCCAGCAGCTTAGATACAGGGGGCAATGAGCAGTTCTTC. The full variable domain, its missing parts supplied by reference TRBV7-9 and TRBJ2-1, is DTGVSQNPRHKITKRGQNVTFRCDPISEHNRLYWYRQTLGQGPEFLTYFQNEAQLEKSRLLSDRFSAERPKGSFSTLEIQRTEQGDSAMYLCASSLDTGGNEQFFGPGTRLTVL.

The table lists this clone with a few counts. V and J are TRBV7-9 and TRBJ2-7, with TRBD2 as a possible D gene (6 bases). V was shortened by 8 bases and J by 0 bases, with 14 bases between the two germline ends. Germline CDR1 SEHNR, CDR2 FQNEAQ (reference sequence). This CDR3 comprises 14 residues. The CDR3 spells CASGAGLYSYEQYF. CDR3 DNA sequence: TGTGCCAGCGGCGCAGGACTATACTCCTACGAGCAGTACTTC.

The chain is built from TRBV19 and TRBJ2-4, with D possibly matching TRBD1 (6 bases). CDR3 length equals 14 residues. Germline V gene data show CDR1 as LNHDA and CDR2 as SQIVND (reference sequence). The V end lost 6 bases, the J end lost 1 base, and 10 bases lay between the germline ends. The DNA of the CDR3 is TGTGCCAGTAGCCCCGACAGGGCCAAAAACATTCAGTACTTC. Amino acids: CASSPDRAKNIQYF.

The chain is built from TRBV5-5 and TRBJ2-7, with D tentatively TRBD2 (5 bases). In germline, CDR1 is SGHKS, CDR2 YYEKEE (reference sequence). This CDR3 has 13 amino acids. V lost 2 bases to trimming and J lost 2 bases, with 8 bases between them. The CDR3 nucleotides read TGTGCCAGCAGCTTTGGGAGTACCTACGAGCAGTACTTC. Translated: CASSFGSTYEQYF.

The chain links TRBV28 to TRBJ2-7; 7 nucleotides line up with TRBD1. Germline assignment: CDR1 MDHEN and CDR2 SYDVKM. This CDR3 has 15 residues. The V gene end was trimmed by 1 base and the J gene end by 5 bases; junction bases not matched to a gene: 8. The CDR3 DNA is TGTGCCAGCAGTTTATCCGAGACAGGGTCGGACGAGCAGTACTTC. Residues: CASSLSETGSDEQYF.